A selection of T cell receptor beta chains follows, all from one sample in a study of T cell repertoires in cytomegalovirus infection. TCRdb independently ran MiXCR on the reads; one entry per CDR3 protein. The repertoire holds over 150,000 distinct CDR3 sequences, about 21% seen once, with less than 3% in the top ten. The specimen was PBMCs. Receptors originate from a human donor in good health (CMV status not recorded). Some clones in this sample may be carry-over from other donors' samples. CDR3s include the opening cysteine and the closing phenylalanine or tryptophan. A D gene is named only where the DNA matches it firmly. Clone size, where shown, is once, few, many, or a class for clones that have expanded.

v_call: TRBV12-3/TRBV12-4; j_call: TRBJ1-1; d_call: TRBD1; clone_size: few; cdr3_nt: TGTGCCAGCAGTTTATCTTACAGGGGGGACGCTTTCTTT; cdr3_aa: CASSLSYRGDAFF
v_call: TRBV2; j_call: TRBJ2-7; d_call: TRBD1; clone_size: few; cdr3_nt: TGTGCCAGCACGGGGGACAGGGTGGCGTACTTC; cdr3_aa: CASTGDRVAYF
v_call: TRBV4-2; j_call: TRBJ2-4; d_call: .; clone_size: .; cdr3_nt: TGTGCCAGCAGCCAAACTCCCGGGACACACAACATTCAGTACTTC; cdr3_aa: CASSQTPGTHNIQYF
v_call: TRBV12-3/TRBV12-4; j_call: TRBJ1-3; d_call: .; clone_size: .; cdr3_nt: TGTGCCAGCAGTTTTACACTAGGAAACACCATATATTTT; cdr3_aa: CASSFTLGNTIYF
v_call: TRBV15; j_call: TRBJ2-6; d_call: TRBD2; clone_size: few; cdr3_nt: TGTGCCACCAGCAGGCTTCCACTAGCGGGGGCTGGGGCCAACGTCCTGACTTTC; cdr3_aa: CATSRLPLAGAGANVLTF
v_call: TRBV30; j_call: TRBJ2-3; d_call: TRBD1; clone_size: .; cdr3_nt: TGTGCCTCGGCACAGGGGGCGCTCGGAACAGATACGCAGTATTTT; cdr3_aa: CASAQGALGTDTQYF
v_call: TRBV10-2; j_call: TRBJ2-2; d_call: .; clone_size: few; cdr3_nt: TGCGCCAGCAGTGAGTCGATTCAGGGTATCAACACCGGGGAGCTGTTTTTT; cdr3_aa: CASSESIQGINTGELFF
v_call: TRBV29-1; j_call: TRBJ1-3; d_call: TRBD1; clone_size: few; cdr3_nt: TGCAGCGCCGGACAGGGAGACCTTGCCTCTGGAAACACCATATATTTT; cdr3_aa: CSAGQGDLASGNTIYF
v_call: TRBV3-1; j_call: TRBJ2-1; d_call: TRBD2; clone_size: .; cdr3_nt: TGTGCCAGCAGCCAAGAGGCGCGGCGGGAGGGGTACAATGAGCAGTTCTTC; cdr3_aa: CASSQEARREGYNEQFF
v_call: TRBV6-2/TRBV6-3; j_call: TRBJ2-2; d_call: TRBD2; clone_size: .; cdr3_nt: TGTGCCAGCAGTTACTTAGGGACTAGCGGCACCGGGGAGCTGTTTTTT; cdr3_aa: CASSYLGTSGTGELFF
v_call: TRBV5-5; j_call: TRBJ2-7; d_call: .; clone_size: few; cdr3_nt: TGTGCCAGCAGCTGGAAACCAGGAAGGGAGGACGAGCAGTACTTC; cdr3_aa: CASSWKPGREDEQYF
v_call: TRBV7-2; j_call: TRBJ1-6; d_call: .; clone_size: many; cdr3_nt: TGTGCCAGCAGCTTAAGTCAGGCGAATAATTCACCCCTCCACTTT; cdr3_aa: CASSLSQANNSPLHF
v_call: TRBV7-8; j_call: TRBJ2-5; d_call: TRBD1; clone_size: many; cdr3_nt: TGTGCCAGCAGCTCGACAGGGATCCTAGAGACCCAGTACTTC; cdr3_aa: CASSSTGILETQYF
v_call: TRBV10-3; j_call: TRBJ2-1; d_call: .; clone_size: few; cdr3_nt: TGTGCCATCAGTGAGGGGGACGGGCCCGATGAGCAGTTCTTC; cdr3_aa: CAISEGDGPDEQFF
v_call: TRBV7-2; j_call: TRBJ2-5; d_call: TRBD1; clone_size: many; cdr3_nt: TGTGCCAGCATCATCAGGGGGTCAGAGACCCAGTACTTC; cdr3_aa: CASIIRGSETQYF
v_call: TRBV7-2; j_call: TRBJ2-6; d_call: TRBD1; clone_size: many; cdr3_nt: TGTGCCAGCAGCTTAGCTGGGACAGGGTCCGGGGCCAACGTCCTGACTTTC; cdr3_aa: CASSLAGTGSGANVLTF
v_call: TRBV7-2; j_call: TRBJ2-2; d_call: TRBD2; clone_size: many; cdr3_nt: TGTGCCAGCAGCTTAGCCAGCGGGGGGTCCTCGCCCGGGGAGCTGTTTTTT; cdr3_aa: CASSLASGGSSPGELFF
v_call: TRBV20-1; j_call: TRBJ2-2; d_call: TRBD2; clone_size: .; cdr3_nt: TGCAGTGCTAGGACTAGCGGGAAGGCCGGGGAGCTGTTTTTT; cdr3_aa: CSARTSGKAGELFF
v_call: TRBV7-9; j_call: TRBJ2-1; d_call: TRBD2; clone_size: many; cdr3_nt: TGTGCCAGCAGCTTAGGCGGGAGTATGAATGAGCAGTTCTTC; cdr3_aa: CASSLGGSMNEQFF
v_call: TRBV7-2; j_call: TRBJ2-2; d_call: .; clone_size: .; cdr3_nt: TGTGCCAGCAGCCCTAGTAGCGTCCCCGGGGAGCTGTTTTTT; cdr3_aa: CASSPSSVPGELFF
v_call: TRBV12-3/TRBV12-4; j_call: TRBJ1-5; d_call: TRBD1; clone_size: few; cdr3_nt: TGTGCCAGCAGTGCCCAGACAGGGACTTATAGCAATCAGCCCCAGCATTTT; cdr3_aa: CASSAQTGTYSNQPQHF
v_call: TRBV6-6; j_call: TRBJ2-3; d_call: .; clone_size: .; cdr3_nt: TGTGCCAGCACCCCCCAAGTGGGGTGGGGGGACCGCACGCAGTATTTT; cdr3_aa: CASTPQVGWGDRTQYF
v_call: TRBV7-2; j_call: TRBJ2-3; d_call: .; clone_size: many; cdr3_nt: TGTGCCAGCAGCTTAGAGATCGCAGATACGCAGTATTTT; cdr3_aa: CASSLEIADTQYF
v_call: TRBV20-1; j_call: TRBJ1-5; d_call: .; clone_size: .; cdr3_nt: TGCAGTGCTCGTTCCACGGGAGTGAGAGGTCAGCCCCAGCATTTT; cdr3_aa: CSARSTGVRGQPQHF
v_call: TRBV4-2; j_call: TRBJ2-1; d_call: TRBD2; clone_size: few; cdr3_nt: TGTGCCAGCAGCCAATCGTCGGGACTAGCGGGTGATGAGCAGTTCTTC; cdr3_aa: CASSQSSGLAGDEQFF
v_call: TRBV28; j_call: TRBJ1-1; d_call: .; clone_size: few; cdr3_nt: TGTGCCAGCAGTTTAGTTAGGGACTACACTGAAGCTTTCTTT; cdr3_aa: CASSLVRDYTEAFF
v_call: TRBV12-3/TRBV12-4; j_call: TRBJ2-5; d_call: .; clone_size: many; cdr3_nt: TGTGCCAGCAGTTTGGGCAGGGACGAGACCCAGTACTTC; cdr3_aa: CASSLGRDETQYF
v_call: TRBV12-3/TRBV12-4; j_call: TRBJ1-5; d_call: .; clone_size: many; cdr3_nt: TGTGCCAGCAGTTTCGGGGGTGGCATACAGCCCCAGCATTTT; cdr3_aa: CASSFGGGIQPQHF
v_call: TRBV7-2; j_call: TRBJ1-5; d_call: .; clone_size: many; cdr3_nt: TGTGCCAGCAGCTTAGTCGACAGTAGCAATCAGCCCCAGCATTTT; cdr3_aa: CASSLVDSSNQPQHF
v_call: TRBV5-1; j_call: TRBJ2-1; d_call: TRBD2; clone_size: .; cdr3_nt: TGCGCCAGCAGCCCTGGACTAGCGGGAGGGCAGCCCTACAATGAGCAGTTCTTC; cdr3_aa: CASSPGLAGGQPYNEQFF
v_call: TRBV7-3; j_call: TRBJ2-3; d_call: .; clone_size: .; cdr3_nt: TGTGCCAGCAGCTCTCAGGCTCTCGTAAGCACAGATACGCAGTATTTT; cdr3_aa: CASSSQALVSTDTQYF
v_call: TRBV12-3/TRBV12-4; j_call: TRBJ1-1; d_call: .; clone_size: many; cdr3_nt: TGTGCCAGCAGTCCCACGACGGGGCGCGGGAACACTGAAGCTTTCTTT; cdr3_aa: CASSPTTGRGNTEAFF
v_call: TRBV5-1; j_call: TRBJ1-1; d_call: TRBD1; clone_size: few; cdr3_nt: TGCGCCAGCAGCTTGGACGGACAGGGGAACACTGAAGCTTTCTTT; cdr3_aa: CASSLDGQGNTEAFF
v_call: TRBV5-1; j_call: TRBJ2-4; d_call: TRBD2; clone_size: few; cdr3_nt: TGCGCCAGCAGCTTTCGACTAGCGGACCCCCTAGCCAAAAACATTCAGTACTTC; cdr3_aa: CASSFRLADPLAKNIQYF
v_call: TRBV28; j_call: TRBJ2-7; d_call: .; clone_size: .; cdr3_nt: TGTACCAGCAGTTTCCTCTACGAGCAGTACTTC; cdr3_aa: CTSSFLYEQYF
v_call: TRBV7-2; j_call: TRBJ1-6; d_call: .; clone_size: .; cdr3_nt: TGTGCCAGCAGCCGTAACAAACGGGATAATTCACCCCTCCACTTT; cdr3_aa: CASSRNKRDNSPLHF
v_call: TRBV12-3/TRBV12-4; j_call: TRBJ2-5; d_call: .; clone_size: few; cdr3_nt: TGTGCCAGCAGCAGGGGGGACGGGGAGACCCAGTACTTC; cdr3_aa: CASSRGDGETQYF
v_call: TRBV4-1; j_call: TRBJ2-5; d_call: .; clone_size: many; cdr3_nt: TGCGCCAGCAGCCAAGGGGAGTTTCAAGAGACCCAGTACTTC; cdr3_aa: CASSQGEFQETQYF
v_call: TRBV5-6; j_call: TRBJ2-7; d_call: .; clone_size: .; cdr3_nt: TGTGCCAGCAGCCAGGGAACAGAATACGAGCAGTACTTC; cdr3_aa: CASSQGTEYEQYF
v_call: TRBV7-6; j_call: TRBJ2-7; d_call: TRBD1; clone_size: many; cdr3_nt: TGTGCCAGCAGCCCCGGGACAGGGGTCCACGAGCAGTACTTC; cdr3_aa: CASSPGTGVHEQYF
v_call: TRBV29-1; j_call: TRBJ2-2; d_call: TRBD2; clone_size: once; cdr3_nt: TGCAGCGCCGGGGAGGGCACCGGGGAGCTGTTTTTT; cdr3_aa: CSAGEGTGELFF
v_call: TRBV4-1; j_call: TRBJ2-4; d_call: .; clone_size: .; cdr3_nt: TGCGCCAGCAGCCAAGGGCAGGCAACCGTTCAGTACTTC; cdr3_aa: CASSQGQATVQYF
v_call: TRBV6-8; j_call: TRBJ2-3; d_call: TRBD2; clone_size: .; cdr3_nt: TGTGCCAGCAGTTACTATCTAGCGGGGGTTAGCACAGATACGCAGTATTTT; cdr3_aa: CASSYYLAGVSTDTQYF
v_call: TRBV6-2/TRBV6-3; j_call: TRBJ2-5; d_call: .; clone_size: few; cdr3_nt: TGTGCCAGCAGTTCCATTGATAACCAAGAGACCCAGTACTTC; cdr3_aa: CASSSIDNQETQYF
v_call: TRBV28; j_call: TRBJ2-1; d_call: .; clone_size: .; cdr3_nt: TGTGCCAGCATGGGGTCCCTAGGAGTGGGCGAGCAGTTCTTC; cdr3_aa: CASMGSLGVGEQFF
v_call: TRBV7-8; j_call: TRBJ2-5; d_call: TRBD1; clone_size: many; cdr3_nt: TGTGCCAGCAGCTTAGCGCAATCAGGGGGCAGGGAGACCCAGTACTTC; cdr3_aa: CASSLAQSGGRETQYF
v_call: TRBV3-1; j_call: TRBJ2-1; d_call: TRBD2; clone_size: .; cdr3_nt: TGTGCCAGCAGCCAAGACCCGGGAGGGCCACTGGTTGAGCAGTTCTTC; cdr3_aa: CASSQDPGGPLVEQFF
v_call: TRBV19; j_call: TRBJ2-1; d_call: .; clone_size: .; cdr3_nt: TGTGCCAGTATGCCCCGGGACACGGGACGAATTGAGCAGTTCTTC; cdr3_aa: CASMPRDTGRIEQFF
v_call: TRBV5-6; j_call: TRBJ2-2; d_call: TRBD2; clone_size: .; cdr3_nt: TGTGCCAGCAGCTTGGTCGGGAGGGCCACCGGGGAGCTGTTTTTT; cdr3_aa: CASSLVGRATGELFF
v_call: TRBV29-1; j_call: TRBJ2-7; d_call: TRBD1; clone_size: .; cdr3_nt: TGCAGCGTTGAAGATGACAGGGTCCACGAGCAGTACTTC; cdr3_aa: CSVEDDRVHEQYF
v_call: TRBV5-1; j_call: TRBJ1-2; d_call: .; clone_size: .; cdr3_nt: TGCGCCAGCAGCTTGGAACAGGGAGGCTATGGCTACACCTTC; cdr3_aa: CASSLEQGGYGYTF
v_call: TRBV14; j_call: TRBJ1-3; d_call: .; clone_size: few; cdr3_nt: TGTGCCAGCAGCCCCTGGGGACTTACAGGAAACACCATATATTTT; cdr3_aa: CASSPWGLTGNTIYF
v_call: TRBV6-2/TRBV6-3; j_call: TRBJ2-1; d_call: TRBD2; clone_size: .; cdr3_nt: TGTGCCAGCAGTTCAACCGTAGCGGGCTCCTACAATGAGCAGTTCTTC; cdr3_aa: CASSSTVAGSYNEQFF
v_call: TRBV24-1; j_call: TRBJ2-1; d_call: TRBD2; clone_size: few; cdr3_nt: TGTGCCACCAGTGATTATGGGAGGGCCGACAATGAGCAGTTCTTC; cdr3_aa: CATSDYGRADNEQFF
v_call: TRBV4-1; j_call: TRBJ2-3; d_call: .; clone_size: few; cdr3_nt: TGCGCCAGCAGCCAAGGAGGGAATCGTGCGACAGATACGCAGTATTTT; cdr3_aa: CASSQGGNRATDTQYF
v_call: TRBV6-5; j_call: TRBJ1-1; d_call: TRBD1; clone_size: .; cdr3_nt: TGTGCCAGCAGGCGGACAGGGCGCGGTGAATCTTTCTTT; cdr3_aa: CASRRTGRGESFF
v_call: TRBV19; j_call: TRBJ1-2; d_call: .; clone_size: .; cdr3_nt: TGTGCCAGTAGTATGCAAGGTTATGGCTACACCTTC; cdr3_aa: CASSMQGYGYTF
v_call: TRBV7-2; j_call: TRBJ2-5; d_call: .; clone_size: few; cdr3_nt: TGTGCCAGCAGCAGGGCCCGGACAGGAGGAGGGGAGACCCAGTACTTC; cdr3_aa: CASSRARTGGGETQYF
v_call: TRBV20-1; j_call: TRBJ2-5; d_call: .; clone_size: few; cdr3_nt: TGCAGTGCTAACACTGGGACAGCGGGAGAGACCCAGTACTTC; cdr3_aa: CSANTGTAGETQYF
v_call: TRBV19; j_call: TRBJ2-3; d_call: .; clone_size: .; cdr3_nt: TGTGCCAGTAGTATAACCGGCACAGATACGCAGTATTTT; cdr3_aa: CASSITGTDTQYF